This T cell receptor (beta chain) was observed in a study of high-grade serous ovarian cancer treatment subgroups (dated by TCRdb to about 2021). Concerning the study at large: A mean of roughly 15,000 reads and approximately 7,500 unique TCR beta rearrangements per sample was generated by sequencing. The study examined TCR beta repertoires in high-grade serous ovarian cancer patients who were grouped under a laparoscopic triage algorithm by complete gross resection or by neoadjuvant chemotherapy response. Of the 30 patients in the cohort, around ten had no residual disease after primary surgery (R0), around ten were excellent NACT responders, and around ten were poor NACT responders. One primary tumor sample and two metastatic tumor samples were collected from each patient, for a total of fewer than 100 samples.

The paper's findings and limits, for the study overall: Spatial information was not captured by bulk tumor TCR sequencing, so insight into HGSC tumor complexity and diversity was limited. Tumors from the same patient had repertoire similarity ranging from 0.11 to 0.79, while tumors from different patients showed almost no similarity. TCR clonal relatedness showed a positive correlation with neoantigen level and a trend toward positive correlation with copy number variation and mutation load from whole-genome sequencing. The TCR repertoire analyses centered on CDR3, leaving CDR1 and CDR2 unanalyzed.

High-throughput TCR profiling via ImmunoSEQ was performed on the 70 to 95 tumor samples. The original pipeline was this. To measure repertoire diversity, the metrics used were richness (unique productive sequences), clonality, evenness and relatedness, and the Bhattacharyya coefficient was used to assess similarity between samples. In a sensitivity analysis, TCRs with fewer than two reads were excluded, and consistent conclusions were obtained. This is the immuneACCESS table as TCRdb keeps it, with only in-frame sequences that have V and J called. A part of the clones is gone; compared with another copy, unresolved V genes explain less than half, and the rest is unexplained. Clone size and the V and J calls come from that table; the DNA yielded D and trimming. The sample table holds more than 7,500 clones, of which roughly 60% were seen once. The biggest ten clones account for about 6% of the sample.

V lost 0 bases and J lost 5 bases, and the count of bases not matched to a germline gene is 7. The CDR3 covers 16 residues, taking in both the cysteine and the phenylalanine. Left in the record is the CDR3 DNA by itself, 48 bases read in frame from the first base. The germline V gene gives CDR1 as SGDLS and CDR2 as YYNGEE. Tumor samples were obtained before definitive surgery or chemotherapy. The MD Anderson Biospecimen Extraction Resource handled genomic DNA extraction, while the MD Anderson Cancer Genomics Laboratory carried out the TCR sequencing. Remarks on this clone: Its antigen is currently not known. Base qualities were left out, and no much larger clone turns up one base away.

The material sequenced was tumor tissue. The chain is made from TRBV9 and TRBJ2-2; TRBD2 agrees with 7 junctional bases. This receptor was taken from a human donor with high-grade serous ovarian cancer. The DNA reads TGTGCCAGCAGCGTAGGGGCGGGAGAGGGAACCGGGGAGCTGTTTTTT. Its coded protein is CASSVGAGEGTGELFF.